This T cell receptor (beta chain) emerged from a study of blood T cell repertoires in COVID-19. The wider study: From T cells, B-cell-depleted T cells, or PBMCs came the material, which was cDNA or gDNA.

CDR3 length equals 15 residues. Germline V gene lookup returns CDR1 SGHTA and CDR2 FQGTGA. The V end lost 5 bases, the J end lost 0 bases, and 10 bases lay between the germline ends. Authors' analysis steps: How many nucleated cells were present was estimated from reference gene primer amplification. Assay used: immunoSEQ multiplex PCR; TCRdb lists only in-frame clones, some missing. V and J calls and clone size follow that table, whereas D and trimming were derived from the DNA. The sample has about 260,000 clones; approximately 79% are singletons. Participants were aged about 18 to 90 years, lived in 20 to 30 US areas, and enrolled virtually. Membership in each cohort depended on participant-reported clinical history.

The chain recombines TRBV7-3 with TRBJ2-2, with unresolved D. Sequenced: PBMCs or T cells enriched from blood (not recorded which). The clonotype originates from a man aged 25-45 years with acute COVID-19. The CDR3 nucleotides read TGTGCCAGCAGCCCCACCGGTCCGAACACCGGGGAGCTGTTTTTT. Translation gives CASSPTGPNTGELFF.